This T cell receptor (beta chain) stems from a study of blood T cell repertoires in COVID-19 (dated by TCRdb to the early 2020s). Turning to the overall study: Samples covering the acute and convalescent phases of COVID-19 were provided by collaborators in the United States, Italy and Spain. The material from the prospective study consisted of cDNA or gDNA derived from T cells, B-cell-depleted T cells, or PBMCs. Subjects who had been exposed to COVID-19, were actively infected with it, or had recovered from it provided the deeply sampled blood TCRbeta repertoires that made up the dataset. A freely available public database, intended as a resource for researchers studying the immune response to SARS-CoV-2, is where the repertoires were released. The samples were drawn from the first 160 participants of the ongoing ImmuneRACE study and from about 1,200 subjects provided by 6 global collaborators. Nearly every sample came with metadata listing a de-identified subject ID, COVID-19 status, age in years and sex. Where available, HLA class I and class II types were obtained from metadata supplied by the sample provider rather than from assay-based typing.

To note about this clone: Its target antigen remains unknown. No base quality information exists; no much larger clone differs at one position.

TCRbeta CDR3 regions were amplified from genomic DNA using the immunoSEQ Assay, a bias-controlled multiplex PCR. The study's processing was this. Nucleated cell counts per sample were estimated from amplification of reference gene primers within the assay. To quantify the absolute abundance of each unique TCRbeta CDR3 rearrangement, sequence reads were collapsed and filtered. For each sample, productive Simpson clonality was calculated as the square root of Simpson's diversity index over productive rearrangements. Held by TCRdb, this immuneACCESS table contains in-frame sequences only and omits some clones. Under half of the omission traces to an unresolved V gene where checked; the cause of the rest is unknown. The V and J calls and the clone size are those of that table, but D and trimming were determined from the DNA. This sample is represented by 70,000 or so clones; roughly 82% of them were singletons. The ten top clones hold approximately 18% of the sample.

Study-level results and caveats: How much clinical and demographic metadata was included differed by source and by participant, and the metadata was provided uncurated.

Each collaborating institution followed its own protocols to collect whole blood in K2EDTA tubes. For TCRbeta analysis, collaborator samples were shipped as frozen whole blood, as isolated PBMCs, or as DNA extracted from either sample type. This TCR came from a human donor in a cohort sampled during active COVID-19. Sequences were obtained from peripheral blood.

Here is the DNA: TGCGCCAGCAGCTTGGGAGTCCACCGACAAGAGACCCAGTACTTC. Its protein product is CASSLGVHRQETQYF. The chain is made from TRBV5-1 and TRBJ2-5, with the D gene not clear enough to name. For CDR1 and CDR2, the germline V gene lists SGHRS and YFSETQ. V gives up 0 bases and J gives up 2 bases, and the segment between their germline ends measures 11 bases. The CDR3, cysteine through phenylalanine, is 15 amino acids long. Solely the CDR3 DNA is kept, with 45 bases framed from the first base.